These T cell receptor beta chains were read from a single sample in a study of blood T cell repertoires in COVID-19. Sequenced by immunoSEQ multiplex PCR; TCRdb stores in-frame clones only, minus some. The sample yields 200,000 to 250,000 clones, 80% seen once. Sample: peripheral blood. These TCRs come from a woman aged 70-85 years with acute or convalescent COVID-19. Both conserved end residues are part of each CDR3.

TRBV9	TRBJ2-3	CASSVDSGGTDTQYF
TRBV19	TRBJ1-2	CATSRYGYTF
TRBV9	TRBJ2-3	CASSPNGDTQYF
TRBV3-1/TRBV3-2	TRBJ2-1	CASSQRGTAGEQFF
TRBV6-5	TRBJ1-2	CASSWSGLANYGYTF
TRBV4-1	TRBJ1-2	CASSQDGTASYGYTF
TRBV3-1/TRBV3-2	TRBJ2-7	CASSQGAGIRSEQYF
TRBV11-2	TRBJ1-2	CASSLWGLYTF
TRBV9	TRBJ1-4	CASSDRDRDNEKLFF
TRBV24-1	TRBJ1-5	CATSDFGGNQPQHF
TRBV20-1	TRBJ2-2	CSASSGDTGELFF
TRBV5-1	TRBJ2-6	CASSLRGTGANVLTF
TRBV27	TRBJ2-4	CASGRQGFSLAKNIQYF
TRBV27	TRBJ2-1	CASSLGHPKYNEQFF
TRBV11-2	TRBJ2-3	CASKKRQGGGTDTQYF
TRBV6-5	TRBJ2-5	CACLGSQETQYF
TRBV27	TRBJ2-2	CASSLSGQGAGELFF
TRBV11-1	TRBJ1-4	CASSLTTGTNEKLFF
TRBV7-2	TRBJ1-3	CASSLAEQGGNTIYF
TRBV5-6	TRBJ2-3	CASSLGTSGGPTDTQYF
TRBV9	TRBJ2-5	CASSVEGKETQYF
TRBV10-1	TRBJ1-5	CASSEQPNQPQHF
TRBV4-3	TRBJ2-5	CASSQGRGPGPQETQYF
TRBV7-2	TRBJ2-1	CASSSSGTGYNEQFF
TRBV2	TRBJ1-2	CASRETRNYGYTF
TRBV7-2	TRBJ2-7	CASSLDQGTYEQYF
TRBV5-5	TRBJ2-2	CASSSEYRDTGELFF
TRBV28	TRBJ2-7	CASSWRPSGDTYEQYF
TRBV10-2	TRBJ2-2	CASTGGSTYTGELFF
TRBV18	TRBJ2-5	CASSPSRGSVETQYF
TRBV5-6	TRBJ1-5	CASSLAGVSQPQHF
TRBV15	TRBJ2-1	CATSKGAGRGRDEQFF
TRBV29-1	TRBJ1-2	CSVEDLIGGYGYTF
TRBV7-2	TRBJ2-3	CASSLIAGAGDTQYF
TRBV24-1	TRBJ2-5	CATSDQSLRETQYF
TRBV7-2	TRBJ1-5	CASSPGGSQPQHF
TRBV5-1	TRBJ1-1	CASSSYGENTEAFF
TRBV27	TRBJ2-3	CASGTTYTDTQYF
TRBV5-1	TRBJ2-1	CASSFRTSGGPGEQFF
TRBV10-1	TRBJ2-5	CASSESLSQETQYF
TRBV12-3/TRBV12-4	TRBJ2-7	CASSFTGSEQYF
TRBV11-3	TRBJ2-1	CASSSRQGWDEQFF
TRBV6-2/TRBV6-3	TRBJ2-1	CASSKYRGNEQFF
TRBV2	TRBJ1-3	CASNKQGPSGNTIYF
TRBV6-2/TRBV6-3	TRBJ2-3	CASSQRASTDTQYF
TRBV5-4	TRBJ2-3	CASSPHASGGASDTQYF
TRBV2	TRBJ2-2	CASSEGNTGELFF
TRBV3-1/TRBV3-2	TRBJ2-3	CASSPEQAGVSTDTQYF
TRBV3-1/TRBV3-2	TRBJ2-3	CASSKPSLPDTQYF
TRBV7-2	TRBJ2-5	CASSANGGGLGTQYF
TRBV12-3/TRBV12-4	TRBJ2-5	CASSYGETQYF
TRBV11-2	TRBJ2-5	CASSPPNGTPETQYF
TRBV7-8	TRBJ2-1	CASSLARAGSSYNEQFF
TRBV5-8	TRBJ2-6	CASSRRHAGANVLTF
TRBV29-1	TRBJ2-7	CSVAYRGREQYF
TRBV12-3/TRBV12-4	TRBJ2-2	CASTDTGELFF
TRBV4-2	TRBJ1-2	CASSQVAEMNYGYTF
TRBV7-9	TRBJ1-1	CASSPVNTEAFF
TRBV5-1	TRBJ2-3	CASSQGQGLEDTQYF